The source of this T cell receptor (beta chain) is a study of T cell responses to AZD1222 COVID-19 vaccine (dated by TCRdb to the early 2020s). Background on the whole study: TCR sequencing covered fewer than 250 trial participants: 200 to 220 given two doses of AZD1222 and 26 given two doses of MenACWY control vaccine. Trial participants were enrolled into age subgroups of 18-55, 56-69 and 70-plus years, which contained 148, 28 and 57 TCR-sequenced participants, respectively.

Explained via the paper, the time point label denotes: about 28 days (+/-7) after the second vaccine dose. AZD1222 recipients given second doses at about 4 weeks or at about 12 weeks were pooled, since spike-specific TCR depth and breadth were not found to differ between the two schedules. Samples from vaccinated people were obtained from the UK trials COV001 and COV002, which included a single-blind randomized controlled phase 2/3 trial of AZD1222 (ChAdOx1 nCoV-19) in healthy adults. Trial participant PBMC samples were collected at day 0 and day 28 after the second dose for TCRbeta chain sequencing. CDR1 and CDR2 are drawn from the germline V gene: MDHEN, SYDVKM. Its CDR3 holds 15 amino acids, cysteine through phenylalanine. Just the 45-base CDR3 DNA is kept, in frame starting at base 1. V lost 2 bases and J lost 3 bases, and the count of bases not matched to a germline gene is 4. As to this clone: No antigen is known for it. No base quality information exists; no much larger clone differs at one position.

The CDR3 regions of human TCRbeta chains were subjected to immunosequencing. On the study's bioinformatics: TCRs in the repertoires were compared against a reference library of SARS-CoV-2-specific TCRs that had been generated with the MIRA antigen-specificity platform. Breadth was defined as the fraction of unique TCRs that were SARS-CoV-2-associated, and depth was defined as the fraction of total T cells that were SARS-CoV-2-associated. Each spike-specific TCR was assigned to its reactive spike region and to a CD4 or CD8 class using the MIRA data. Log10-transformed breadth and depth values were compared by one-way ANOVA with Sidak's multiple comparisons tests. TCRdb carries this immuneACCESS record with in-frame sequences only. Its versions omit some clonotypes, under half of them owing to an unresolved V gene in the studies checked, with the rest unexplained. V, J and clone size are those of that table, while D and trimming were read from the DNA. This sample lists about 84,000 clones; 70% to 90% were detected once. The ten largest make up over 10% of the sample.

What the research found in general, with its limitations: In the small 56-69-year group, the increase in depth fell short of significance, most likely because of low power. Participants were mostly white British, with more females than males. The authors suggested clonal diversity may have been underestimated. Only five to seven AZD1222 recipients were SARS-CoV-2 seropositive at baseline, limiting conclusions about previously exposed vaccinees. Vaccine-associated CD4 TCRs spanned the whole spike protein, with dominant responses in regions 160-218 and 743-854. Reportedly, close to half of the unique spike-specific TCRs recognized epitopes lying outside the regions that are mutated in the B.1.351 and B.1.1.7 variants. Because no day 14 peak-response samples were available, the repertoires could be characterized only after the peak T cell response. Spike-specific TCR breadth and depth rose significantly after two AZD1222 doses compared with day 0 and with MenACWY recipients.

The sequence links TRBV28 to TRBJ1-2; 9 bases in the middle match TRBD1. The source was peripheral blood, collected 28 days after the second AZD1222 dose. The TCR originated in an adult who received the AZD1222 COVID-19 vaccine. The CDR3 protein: CASSLPGQGHYGYTF. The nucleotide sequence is TGTGCCAGCAGTTTACCGGGACAGGGACACTATGGCTACACCTTC.